This section outlines one T cell receptor (beta chain) sequence together with its context. Its antigen is as yet unknown. This sample is part of a study of CD8+CD57+ T cells in acquired aplastic anemia. Study summary: Across the sorted CD4+ and CD8+ cells, DNA amounts averaged roughly 3 ug.

Deletions cut 0 bases from V and 6 bases from J, with 8 bases between. The germline V gene encodes CDR1 KGHDR and CDR2 SFDVKD. The CDR3 loop spans 14 amino acids. Regarding the study as a whole: Patient and control CD8+ Simpson's diversity was not significantly different. The same twenty-nine CD8+ CDR3 sequences occurred in patients and in controls.

According to the study, genomic DNA was the template for TCR beta VDJ and CDR3 profiling. TCRdb ran MiXCR on the reads and lists one entry per CDR3 protein. Of 250,000 to 300,000 distinct CDR3 sequences in the sample, around 60% were seen once. The origin of this receptor is a human donor with severe aplastic anemia or a healthy control (not recorded which). J is TRBJ2-1 and V is TRBV24-1; D perhaps matches TRBD2 (7 bases). What was sequenced was sorted CD4+, CD8+, or CD8+CD57+ T cells (not recorded which) from PBMCs. The CDR3 protein is CATSDLRGANEQFF. The CDR3, as DNA: TGTGCCACCAGTGATTTGCGGGGGGCCAATGAGCAGTTCTTC.